This note documents a single TCR beta chain sequence. Its antigen is unidentified. V was trimmed by 3 bases and J by 4 bases, leaving 12 bases between them. This CDR3 region has 14 residues. The data were taken from a study of vaccination and CD4 T cells after COVID-19. Sequencing of the DNA from cultured CD4+ T cells was carried out with the Oncomine TCR Beta short-read assay. MiXCR, run by TCRdb on the PCR reads, gives a single entry per CDR3 protein. The sample shows about 9,200 distinct CDR3 sequences, just over 60% of them seen only once. As for treatment: approximately 11-day PBMC culture with coronavirus spike peptide pools or control peptides (ViraFEST assay). The positive PCR dates, which preceded the US Alpha, Beta and Delta variants, fell between March and December 2020.

The source of this sequence is a human donor who had recovered from COVID-19. The V call is TRBV12-3 or TRBV12-4, the J call TRBJ1-1, with D possibly TRBD1 on 5 matching bases. Input material: CD4+ T cells from blood, cultured in vitro. This CDR3 is CASSFRGAGTEAFF. The DNA of the CDR3 is TGTGCCAGCAGTTTCCGGGGCGCGGGCACTGAAGCTTTCTTT.